This TCR beta chain derives from a study of blood T cell repertoires in COVID-19. The repertoire was sequenced with immunoSEQ multiplex PCR; TCRdb's copy has only in-frame clones and lacks some. The sample has about 280,000 clones; about 85% are singletons. The sequence was collected from a human donor in a cohort sampled during active COVID-19. The specimen was peripheral blood.

This CDR3 is CASSQDREASGMNEQFF. The CDR3 bases are TGCGCCAGCAGCCAAGATCGAGAGGCTAGCGGGATGAATGAGCAGTTCTTC. The chain uses TRBV4-1 and TRBJ2-1; 9 bases are shared with TRBD2. Germline loops: CDR1 MGHRA, CDR2 YSYEKL. There are 17 residues in the CDR3. J lost 7 bases, V lost 0 bases, and 10 bases had no gene match.